These 30 T cell receptor beta chains share one sample of origin, sequenced in a study of blood T cell repertoires in COVID-19. Profiling relied on immunoSEQ multiplex PCR, and the TCRdb table lists in-frame clones only, not all of them. Here the sample spans some 140,000 clones, roughly 76% being singletons. Sequenced: peripheral blood. These TCRs come from a man older than 75 with acute or convalescent COVID-19.

A few counts support this clone. The chain links TRBV4-1 to TRBJ2-5; 7 bases align to TRBD1. Trimming at V came to 8 bases and at J to 5 bases, leaving 5 bases not matched to a gene. Per germline, CDR1 MGHRA and CDR2 YSYEKL. The CDR3 loop spans 12 amino acids. CDR3 sequence: CASEGAGETQYF. The CDR3 DNA reads as TGCGCCAGCGAGGGGGCAGGGGAGACCCAGTACTTC.

The V gene is TRBV24-1, the J gene TRBJ2-1; 10 bases are a match to TRBD2. After removal of 2 bases from V and 3 bases from J, the junction contained 3 bases not matched to a gene. CDR1 and CDR2 (germline): KGHDR, SFDVKD. This CDR3 is built from 16 residues. This chain's CDR3 is CATSDSSGGVYNEQFF. CDR3 in DNA: TGTGCCACCAGTGATTCCAGCGGGGGGGTCTACAATGAGCAGTTCTTC.

This chain uses TRBV9 with TRBJ2-2; weak D call: TRBD1 (6 bases). V was pared by 0 bases and J by 1 base, with 10 bases between. Germline lookup yields CDR1 SGDLS and CDR2 YYNGEE. This CDR3 has 16 residues. The CDR3, as DNA: TGTGCCAGCAGCGTAGTAGACAGGCAGAACACCGGGGAGCTGTTTTTT. Translated: CASSVVDRQNTGELFF.

The chain combines TRBV30 with TRBJ2-3; 7 nucleotides match TRBD1. The ends lost 3 bases at V and 2 bases at J; junction bases unmatched: 8. The CDR3 is 15 amino acids. Germline values: CDR1 GTSNPN, CDR2 SVGIG (reference sequence). CDR3: CAWSRDSTTTDTQYF. The CDR3 DNA reads as TGTGCCTGGAGCCGGGACAGCACTACCACAGATACGCAGTATTTT. Full variable domain (rest looked up from reference TRBV30 and TRBJ2-3): SQTIHQWPATLVQPVGSPLSLECTVEGTSNPNLYWYRQAAGRGLQLLFYSVGIGQISSEVPQNLSASRPQDRQFILSSKKLLLSDSGFYLCAWSRDSTTTDTQYFGPGTRLTVL.

The chain recombines TRBV18 with TRBJ2-3, with 9 bases that match TRBD2. The CDR3 is 14 amino acids. CDR1 and CDR2 (germline): KGHSH, LQKENI. V lost 6 bases, J lost 4 bases, and 5 bases stayed unmatched. The CDR3 DNA reads as TGTGCCAGCTCCGATAGCGGGGGCGCAGATACGCAGTATTTT. It yields the protein CASSDSGGADTQYF.

The V call is TRBV18, the J call TRBJ2-6; 8 bases match TRBD1. V dropped 5 bases and J dropped 0; count of bases not matched to a gene: 6. The CDR3 sequence is 17 residues long. Germline loops: CDR1 KGHSH, CDR2 LQKENI. CDR3 loop: CASSSGTGSSGANVLTF. In nucleotides, the CDR3 is TGTGCCAGCTCATCCGGGACAGGTAGCTCTGGGGCCAACGTCCTGACTTTC.

The chain carries TRBV9 and TRBJ2-3, with TRBD1 as a possible D gene (6 bases). Germline V gives CDR1 SGDLS, CDR2 YYNGEE. This CDR3 comprises 15 residues. Trimming pared 4 bases from V and 6 bases from J, leaving 18 bases between. CDR3 in DNA: TGTGCCAGCAGCTCAGGTGGGGGCGCGTTGGATACGCAGTATTTT. This gives the protein CASSSGGGALDTQYF.

This chain uses TRBV3-1 (or the pseudogene TRBV3-2) with TRBJ1-4; TRBD1 matches at 8 bases. Germline loops: CDR1 LGHDT, CDR2 YNNKEL (reference sequence). V gave up 6 bases and J gave up 7 bases; unmatched junction bases: 7. The CDR3 is made up of 14 amino acids. Here the CDR3 DNA reads TGTGCCAGCAGGTTCGGGACAGGTAGTGAAAAACTGTTTTTT. As protein: CASRFGTGSEKLFF.

With respect to this clone: Other DNA sequences within the sample encode an identical CDR3. V gene TRBV6-1 combines with J gene TRBJ1-5, with a possible D match to TRBD1 (5 bases). The germline gives CDR1 MNHNS, CDR2 SASEGT. The germline V and J ends were trimmed by 3 bases and 1 base, with 7 bases remaining between them. This CDR3 has 14 residues. DNA for the CDR3: TGTGCCAGCAGTGACGGGGGAAGCAATCAGCCCCAGCATTTT. Translated: CASSDGGSNQPQHF.

The V gene is TRBV6-1, the J gene TRBJ2-7, with TRBD1 matching over 7 bases. V trimming: 2 bases; J trimming: 12 bases; junction bases outside the gene matches: 7. The CDR3 consists of 12 residues. Germline CDR1 and CDR2: MNHNS and SASEGT. CDR3 bases: TGTGCCAGCAGTGAAATTCCGGGACAGTCGTACTTC. It is translated as CASSEIPGQSYF.

The rearrangement links TRBV5-1 to TRBJ1-4, with a possible D match to TRBD1 (6 bases). Germline-derived CDR1 and CDR2 are SGHRS and YFSETQ. The CDR3 length is 15 residues. Trimming removed 0 bases at V and 4 bases at J, with 10 bases between. The CDR3 nucleotides are TGCGCCAGCAGCTTGGTGCAGGGGAATAATGAAAAACTGTTTTTT. Translating it yields CASSLVQGNNEKLFF.

This clone occurred a few times. In this CDR3 the conserved last residue, phenylalanine or tryptophan, is missing, so a read error is likely. No DNA is shown, since the ends of the CDR3 on it are uncertain; the CDR3 is the one TCRdb lists. The chain combines TRBV24-1 with TRBJ1-6. The CDR3 comprises 10 residues, both ends counted. The germline gives CDR1 KGHDR, CDR2 SFDVKD. CDR3: CATSDSPLLL.

This chain uses TRBV5-1 with TRBJ1-5; D perhaps matches TRBD1 (5 bases). V lost 0 bases and J 7 bases, leaving 17 bases between the germline ends. CDR3 length equals 16 residues. Germline V gives CDR1 SGHRS, CDR2 YFSETQ. CDR3 sequence reads: CASSLVSDTRVQPQHF. DNA for the CDR3: TGCGCCAGCAGCTTGGTATCGGACACTCGGGTACAGCCCCAGCATTTT.

About this clone: The sample holds other DNA sequences that translate to the same CDR3. This chain joins TRBV7-9 and TRBJ2-7; D is possibly TRBD1 (7 bases). CDR3 length: 14 residues. Germline values: CDR1 SEHNR, CDR2 FQNEAQ (reference sequence). V shed 2 bases and J shed 2 bases, with 10 bases lying between them. CDR3 amino acids: CASSLQGGAYEQYF. The CDR3 DNA follows: TGTGCCAGCAGCTTACAGGGGGGCGCCTACGAGCAGTACTTC.

CDR3 sequence reads: CASSPLTASGELFF. CDR3 sequence (DNA): TGTGCCAGCTCACCACTCACAGCAAGCGGGGAGCTGTTTTTT. V is TRBV18 and J is TRBJ2-2; the D is unclear. This CDR3 comprises 14 residues. Germline assignment: CDR1 KGHSH and CDR2 LQKENI. With 1 base removed from V and 7 bases from J, the gap between germline ends came to 10 bases.

The rearrangement links TRBV19 to TRBJ1-6; 9 bases align to TRBD1. CDR3 length equals 16 residues. Germline-derived CDR1 and CDR2 are LNHDA and SQIVND (reference sequence). V dropped 3 bases and J dropped 7; count of bases not matched to a gene: 7. The CDR3 spells CASSMPGQGRNSPLHF. CDR3 in DNA: TGTGCCAGTAGTATGCCGGGACAGGGAAGAAATTCACCCCTCCACTTT. Combining the CDR3 with reference TRBV19 and TRBJ1-6 gives the whole variable domain DGGITQSPKYLFRKEGQNVTLSCEQNLNHDAMYWYRQDPGQGLRLIYYSQIVNDFQKGDIAEGYSVSREKKESFPLTVTSAQKNPTAFYLCASSMPGQGRNSPLHFGNGTRLTVT.

In this sample, this clone turned up once. The rearrangement joins TRBV3-1 (or the pseudogene TRBV3-2) to TRBJ1-3, with TRBD1 matching 7 bases. V was pared by 5 bases and J by 0 bases, with 10 bases of the junction left unmatched. In germline, CDR1 is LGHDT, CDR2 YNNKEL (reference sequence). The CDR3 consists of 17 residues. CDR3 loop: CASSIDRASLSGNTIYF. Here the CDR3 DNA reads TGTGCCAGCAGCATCGACAGGGCCAGCCTCTCTGGAAACACCATATATTTT.

This clone was seen more than once but under ten times. The CDR3 coding sequence is TGCGCCAGCAGCTTGGCCACCGGAGCCTACTACGAGCAGTACTTC. Its protein product is CASSLATGAYYEQYF. This chain uses TRBV5-1 with TRBJ2-7; D call uncertain. There are 15 residues in the CDR3. The germline CDR1 and CDR2 sequences are SGHRS and YFSETQ. Deletions cut 0 bases from V and 3 bases from J, with 13 bases between.

The V and J genes are TRBV3-1 (or the pseudogene TRBV3-2) and TRBJ1-2; 9 nucleotides agree with TRBD1. The V gene's germline CDR1 is LGHDT and CDR2 YNNKEL (reference sequence). This CDR3 region has 20 residues. J lost 4 bases, V lost 3 bases, and 21 bases had no gene match. The CDR3, as DNA: TGTGCCAGCAGCCACTTACCCACCCGGGACAGGGTTGAGAAGGGCTATGGCTACACCTTC. Amino acid sequence: CASSHLPTRDRVEKGYGYTF.

This chain links TRBV19 with TRBJ1-4; D is perhaps TRBD1 (6 bases). The CDR3 length is 17 residues. The V end lost 4 bases, the J end lost 4 bases, and 19 bases lay between the germline ends. Germline CDR1 LNHDA, CDR2 SQIVND (reference sequence). The CDR3 protein is CASSTAGRGRGNEKLFF. In DNA, the CDR3 is TGTGCCAGTAGTACCGCCGGACGGGGCAGGGGTAATGAAAAACTGTTTTTT.

This clone is a singleton in its sample. V gene TRBV3-1 (or the pseudogene TRBV3-2) combines with J gene TRBJ1-2; 8 bases align to TRBD1. V was pared by 4 bases and J by 4 bases, with 11 bases of the junction left unmatched. Germline CDR1 is LGHDT and CDR2 is YNNKEL (reference sequence). This CDR3 contains 16 residues. CDR3 DNA: TGTGCCAGCAGCCTGTGGGACAGGTTTAGGTTCTATGGCTACACCTTC. The encoded protein is CASSLWDRFRFYGYTF.

This clone has more than one count but fewer than ten. The J gene is TRBJ1-5, the V gene TRBV6-5, with 7 bases matching TRBD1. Trimming took 5 bases from V and 7 from J; bases not matched to a gene: 5. In germline, CDR1 is MNHEY, CDR2 SVGAGI. This CDR3 region has 13 residues. The CDR3 bases are TGTGCCAGCAGTATACAGGGGACACAGCCCCAGCATTTT. It codes for CASSIQGTQPQHF.

This chain uses TRBV6-1 with TRBJ2-7, with D possibly TRBD1 on 6 matching bases. The V gene's germline CDR1 is MNHNS and CDR2 SASEGT. V lost 2 bases to trimming and J lost 6 bases, with 14 bases between them. The length of the CDR3 is 14 residues. CDR3 residues: CASSEWGTQSEQYF. In DNA form, the CDR3 reads TGTGCCAGCAGTGAATGGGGGACACAGAGCGAGCAGTACTTC.

The chain has TRBV19 and TRBJ1-1; D not certain. Trimming left V 7 bases short and J 5 bases short, with 8 bases between. The CDR3 covers 11 residues. The germline V gene has CDR1 LNHDA and CDR2 SQIVND (reference sequence). CDR3: CASISRTEAFF. The CDR3 DNA reads TGTGCCAGTATTTCCAGAACTGAAGCTTTCTTT. The entire variable domain, with the rest obtained from reference TRBV19 and TRBJ1-1, is as follows: DGGITQSPKYLFRKEGQNVTLSCEQNLNHDAMYWYRQDPGQGLRLIYYSQIVNDFQKGDIAEGYSVSREKKESFPLTVTSAQKNPTAFYLCASISRTEAFFGQGTRLTVV.

The chain couples TRBV4-2 to TRBJ1-2; 7 bases match TRBD1. CDR1 LGHNA and CDR2 YNFKEQ come from the germline V gene. The CDR3 has 15 amino acids. With V trimmed by 0 bases and J by 4 bases, 5 bases remained unmatched. The chain's CDR3 is CASSQDGGGSYGYTF. The CDR3, as DNA: TGTGCCAGCAGCCAAGATGGAGGGGGCAGCTATGGCTACACCTTC.

The rearrangement joins TRBV5-6 to TRBJ2-3; 9 nucleotides line up with TRBD1. Germline V gene data show CDR1 as SGHDT and CDR2 as YYEEEE. This CDR3 has 15 residues. J lost 3 bases, V lost 2 bases, and 4 bases had no gene match. CDR3: CASSFPGTGTDTQYF. The CDR3 nucleotides read TGTGCCAGCAGCTTTCCCGGGACAGGGACAGATACGCAGTATTTT.

The chain joins TRBV6-2 or TRBV6-3 to TRBJ2-1; tentatively, D is TRBD2 (5 bases). V gave up 2 bases and J gave up 4 bases, with 9 bases separating them. Germline assignment: CDR1 MNHEY and CDR2 SVGEGT. The CDR3 covers 14 residues. CDR3 sequence: CASSYLGGYNEQFF. In DNA form, the CDR3 reads TGTGCCAGCAGTTACCTCGGAGGTTACAATGAGCAGTTCTTC.

This clone was detected a few times. The chain employs TRBV7-2 and TRBJ2-7; the D gene is possibly TRBD1 (5 bases). From germline, CDR1 is SGHTA and CDR2 FQGNSA. Trimming took 4 bases from V and 2 from J, leaving 6 bases between them. This CDR3 is built from 12 residues. The CDR3 DNA reads as TGTGCCAGCAGCTCGGACACCTACGAGCAGTACTTC. Amino acid sequence: CASSSDTYEQYF.

The chain combines TRBV5-1 with TRBJ1-2; tentatively, D is TRBD1 (5 bases). The CDR3 length is 14 residues. The V end lost 1 base, the J end lost 6 bases, and 13 bases lay between the germline ends. Germline V gene sequence: CDR1 SGHRS, CDR2 YFSETQ. The DNA of the CDR3 is TGCGCCAGCAGCTTGAGTCGGGGGGTAGATGGCTACACCTTC. It codes for CASSLSRGVDGYTF.

A single count supports this clone. This chain connects TRBV28 to TRBJ1-1; tentative D call: TRBD1 (6 bases). Germline V gene lookup returns CDR1 MDHEN and CDR2 SYDVKM. The germline V and J ends were trimmed by 6 bases and 10 bases, with 21 bases remaining between them. The CDR3 has 14 residues. The CDR3 loop reads CASRQGIDSSGAFF. For the CDR3, the DNA is TGTGCCAGCAGGCAGGGGATTGACTCATCGGGAGCTTTCTTT.